This T cell receptor beta chain was retrieved from a study of blood T cell repertoires in COVID-19. Study background: Specimens from acute and convalescent COVID-19 originated in the United States, Italy and Spain. T cells, B-cell-depleted T cells, or PBMCs supplied cDNA or gDNA.

Germline lookup yields CDR1 SQVTM and CDR2 ANQGSEA. The CDR3 loop spans 11 amino acids. Trimming cost V 7 bases and J 3 bases, with 10 bases left between them. The data were produced by immunoSEQ multiplex PCR, yet TCRdb's version contains in-frame clones alone and is incomplete. The sample comprises around 320,000 clones, approximately 89% of which are singletons, and roughly 11% rests with the top ten. The V gene is TRBV29-1, the J gene TRBJ2-7; D is perhaps TRBD2 (5 bases). The sequenced sample consisted of peripheral blood. The clonotype comes from a woman between 25 and 40 years old with COVID-19, enrolled during active disease. Here the CDR3 reads CSGESNYEQYF. In DNA form, the CDR3 reads TGCAGCGGGGAGTCAAACTACGAGCAGTACTTC.